Reported below is one T cell receptor (beta chain). CDR3 length equals 16 residues. The V end lost 0 bases, the J end lost 10 bases, and 17 bases lay between the germline ends. Germline V lookup: CDR1 SGHKS, CDR2 YYEKEE (reference sequence). The sample belongs to a study of blood T cell repertoires in COVID-19. The data were produced by immunoSEQ multiplex PCR, yet TCRdb's version contains in-frame clones alone and is incomplete. The sample shows 300,000 to 400,000 clones, around 91% of them seen only once. The TCR was taken from a woman between 18 and 29 years old who had recovered from COVID-19. Sequenced sample: peripheral blood. V gene TRBV5-5 combines with J gene TRBJ1-6; the D gene is possibly TRBD1 (6 bases). CDR3: CASSLAVTGVISPLHF. The CDR3 coding sequence is TGTGCCAGCAGCTTGGCTGTGACAGGTGTTATCTCACCCCTCCACTTT.